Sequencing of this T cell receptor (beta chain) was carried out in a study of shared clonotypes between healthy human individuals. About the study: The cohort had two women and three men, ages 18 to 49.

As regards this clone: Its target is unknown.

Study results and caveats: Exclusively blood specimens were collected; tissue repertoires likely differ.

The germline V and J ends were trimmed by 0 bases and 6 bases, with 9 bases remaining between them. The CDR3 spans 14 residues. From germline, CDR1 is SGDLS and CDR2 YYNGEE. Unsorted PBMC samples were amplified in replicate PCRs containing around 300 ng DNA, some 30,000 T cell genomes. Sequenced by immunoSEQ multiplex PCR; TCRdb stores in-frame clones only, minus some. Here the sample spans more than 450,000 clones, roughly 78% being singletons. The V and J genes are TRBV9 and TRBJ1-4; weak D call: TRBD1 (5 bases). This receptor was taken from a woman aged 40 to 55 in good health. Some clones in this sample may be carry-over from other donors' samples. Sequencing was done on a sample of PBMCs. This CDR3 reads CASSVGRGDEKLFF. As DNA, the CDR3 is TGTGCCAGCAGCGTAGGGAGGGGCGATGAAAAACTGTTTTTT.